The 10 T cell receptor beta chains given below trace back to one sample, sequenced in a study of early T cells in non-severe SARS-CoV-2 infection. TCRdb passed the 5' RACE reads through MiXCR, listing each CDR3 protein once. This repertoire shows roughly 76,000 distinct CDR3 sequences, more than 9% found once; its top ten account for about 4.2%. Sequenced: whole blood. Receptors were obtained from an adult who was a healthcare worker with PCR-confirmed SARS-CoV-2 infection or an uninfected control (not recorded which).

The sample holds a few counts of this clonotype. The chain carries TRBV12-3 or TRBV12-4 and TRBJ1-5, with D possibly TRBD1 on 6 matching bases. V was clipped by 6 bases and J by 1 base, with 16 bases between them. CDR3 length: 16 amino acids. CDR3 amino acids: CASSLRGGGSNQPQHF. CDR3 DNA sequence: TGTGCCAGCAGCCTCAGAGGGGGAGGGAGCAATCAGCCCCAGCATTTT.

This chain links TRBV28 with TRBJ2-7, with no clear D. This CDR3 is built from 12 residues. From germline, CDR1 is MDHEN and CDR2 SYDVKM. V was cut by 5 bases and J by 6 bases, with 11 bases left in between. CDR3 nucleotides: TGTGCCAGCAGTCTACAGTGGGGCGAGCAGTACTTC. Protein: CASSLQWGEQYF. The whole variable domain, remainder taken from reference TRBV28 and TRBJ2-7, is DVKVTQSSRYLVKRTGEKVFLECVQDMDHENMFWYRQDPGLGLRLIYFSYDVKMKEKGDIPEGYSVSREKKERFSLILESASTNQTSMYLCASSLQWGEQYFGPGTRLTVT.

The gene calls are TRBV28 and TRBJ2-7; D is perhaps TRBD1 or TRBD2 (5 bases each). The CDR3 has 14 amino acids. V was trimmed by 3 bases and J by 6 bases, leaving 15 bases between them. Germline CDR1 reads MDHEN; CDR2 reads SYDVKM. The CDR3 DNA reads TGTGCCAGCAGTTTTGGTCGGGGCGGTCGCGAGCAGTACTTC. Its protein is CASSFGRGGREQYF.

V and J are TRBV29-1 and TRBJ2-5; D is unclear. The CDR3 is 13 amino acids. Looked up from germline, CDR1 is SQVTM and CDR2 is ANQGSEA. Between the trimmed V and J ends, which lost 2 bases and 5 bases, there was a span of 12 bases. The CDR3 loop reads CSVESGPGETQYF. The CDR3 DNA sequence: TGCAGCGTTGAATCAGGACCCGGGGAGACCCAGTACTTC.

This chain's CDR3 is CASGAGGLGLTDTQYF. The CDR3 DNA is TGTGCCAGCGGAGCGGGGGGACTGGGGCTGACAGATACGCAGTATTTT. The V call is TRBV9, the J call TRBJ2-3; 9 bases align to TRBD2. Trimming cost V 7 bases and J 3 bases; bases outside gene matches: 12. Germline V gene data show CDR1 as SGDLS and CDR2 as YYNGEE. The CDR3 covers 16 residues.

Many counts were recorded for this clonotype. The rearrangement uses TRBV27 and TRBJ1-6; D is uncertain. The CDR3 covers 15 residues. The V gene lost 5 bases and the J gene lost 8 bases, with 16 bases spanning the gap. In germline, CDR1 is MNHEY, CDR2 SMNVEV (reference sequence). CDR3 coding DNA: TGTGCCAGCAGTATTACCTGGACGGCCGATTCACCCCTCCACTTT. Translation gives CASSITWTADSPLHF.

This chain joins TRBV5-1 and TRBJ2-1; D ambiguous. Trimming removed 0 bases from V and 6 bases from J, with 13 bases in between. Germline V gene data show CDR1 as SGHRS and CDR2 as YFSETQ. This CDR3 contains 15 residues. Here the CDR3 DNA reads TGCGCCAGCAGCTTGGACCTACCCTACCTCAATGAGCAGTTCTTC. Its protein product is CASSLDLPYLNEQFF.

In its sample, this clonotype was seen many times. The chain employs TRBV27 and TRBJ1-1; 7 positions agree with TRBD1. The CDR3 sequence is 16 residues long. The V gene's germline CDR1 is MNHEY and CDR2 SMNVEV (reference sequence). After removal of 5 bases from V and 0 bases from J, the junction contained 9 bases not matched to a gene. CDR3 bases: TGTGCCAGCAGTCCTCGACAGGGTCCTGTGAACACTGAAGCTTTCTTT. This gives the protein CASSPRQGPVNTEAFF.

The chain recombines TRBV20-1 with TRBJ2-1; TRBD2 agrees at 14 bases. V was pared by 5 bases and J by 5 bases, with 5 bases of the junction left unmatched. CDR1 and CDR2 from the germline V gene are DFQATT and SNEGSKA (reference sequence). The CDR3 runs 15 residues. In DNA form, the CDR3 reads TGCAGTGCTGGAAGGACTAGCGGGAGGAACAATGAGCAGTTCTTC. Protein: CSAGRTSGRNNEQFF.

This clonotype was found a few times. The chain links TRBV5-5 to TRBJ1-1; no clear D. The CDR3 runs 17 residues. Germline lookup yields CDR1 SGHKS and CDR2 YYEKEE (reference sequence). The V and J ends lost 1 base and 0 bases respectively, with 16 bases between them. CDR3 amino acids: CASSLRGKEGMNTEAFF. For the CDR3, the DNA is TGTGCCAGCAGCTTGCGGGGAAAGGAGGGTATGAACACTGAAGCTTTCTTT.